Listed here are 17 T cell receptor beta chains from one sample, sequenced in a study of blood T cell repertoires in COVID-19. Here immunoSEQ multiplex PCR was the method, and the copy in TCRdb shows in-frame clones only, minus some. This sample has fewer than 200,000 clones; roughly 86% occur once, and the top ten carry around 7.6%. The sample consisted of peripheral blood. The source of these receptors is a man in his forties who had recovered from COVID-19.

V gene TRBV5-6 combines with J gene TRBJ2-7, with 7 bases that match TRBD1. The CDR3 consists of 12 residues. CDR1 is SGHDT, CDR2 YYEEEE, per germline. Losses at the gene ends were 7 bases for V and 1 base for J; bases not matched to a gene: 2. The DNA of the CDR3 is TGTGCCAGCGGGGGACAGTCCTACGAGCAGTACTTC. Translation gives CASGGQSYEQYF.

The CDR3 loop is CASSLSGAIYNEQFF. The CDR3 DNA reads as TGTGCCAGCAGCTTAAGCGGGGCTATCTACAATGAGCAGTTCTTC. The V and J genes are TRBV7-6 and TRBJ2-1, with TRBD2 matching 7 bases. CDR3 length: 15 amino acids. The V gene's germline CDR1 is SGHVS and CDR2 FNYEAQ. After removal of 2 bases from V and 3 bases from J, the junction contained 4 bases not matched to a gene.

The J gene is TRBJ1-4, the V gene TRBV7-8; 8 bases map to TRBD1. CDR1 and CDR2 (germline): SGHVS, FQNEAQ. V dropped 5 bases and J dropped 0; count of bases not matched to a gene: 11. This CDR3 has 18 amino acids. The CDR3 sequence is CASSPQTGDIATNEKLFF. CDR3 nucleotide sequence: TGTGCCAGCAGCCCTCAGACAGGGGATATAGCAACTAATGAAAAACTGTTTTTT. The entire variable domain, with the rest obtained from reference TRBV7-8 and TRBJ1-4, is as follows: GAGVSQSPRYKVAKRGQDVALRCDPISGHVSLFWYQQALGQGPEFLTYFQNEAQLDKSGLPSDRFFAERPEGSVSTLKIQRTQQEDSAVYLCASSPQTGDIATNEKLFFGSGTQLSVL.

This chain joins TRBV2 and TRBJ1-5; D is unclear. The CDR3 loop spans 14 amino acids. V gave up 6 bases and J gave up 3 bases, with 12 bases separating them. Germline V gene sequence: CDR1 SNHLY, CDR2 FYNNEI. The DNA for the CDR3 is TGTGCCAGCAGGCCTCACAATAACAATCAGCCCCAGCATTTT. Encoded protein: CASRPHNNNQPQHF.

The CDR3 region has the DNA TGCGCCAGCAGCCCGACTAGCGGCCAAGAGACCCAGTACTTC. This encodes CASSPTSGQETQYF. The genes are TRBV5-1 and TRBJ2-5; 9 nucleotides line up with TRBD2. The CDR3 spans 14 residues. Germline V lookup: CDR1 SGHRS, CDR2 YFSETQ. V shed 4 bases, J shed 1 base, and the junction held 2 bases outside the gene matches.

V and J are TRBV15 and TRBJ2-1; 8 bases are shared with TRBD1. This CDR3 is 15 amino acids long. Trimming cost V 6 bases and J 2 bases; bases outside gene matches: 6. Germline V CDR1 and CDR2: LNHNV, YYDKDF (reference sequence). CDR3: CATSRRGQAYNEQFF. The CDR3 coding sequence is TGTGCCACCAGTAGGAGGGGACAGGCCTACAATGAGCAGTTCTTC.

The chain's CDR3 is CASSPGSIYEQFF. The DNA for the CDR3 is TGCGCCAGCAGCCCTGGGAGTATCTATGAGCAGTTCTTC. V usage is TRBV5-1 and J usage is TRBJ2-1, with D maybe TRBD2 (5 bases). This CDR3 is 13 amino acids long. V lost 4 bases to trimming and J lost 8 bases, with 13 bases between them. Germline loops: CDR1 SGHRS, CDR2 YFSETQ.

The chain is built from TRBV7-9 and TRBJ1-5, with TRBD1 identical over 7 bases. The CDR3 has 16 residues. Trimming cost V 3 bases and J 1 base; bases outside gene matches: 6. Germline V gene data show CDR1 as SEHNR and CDR2 as FQNEAQ (reference sequence). As DNA, the CDR3 is TGTGCCAGCAGCTTTGGGCAGGGGGGAAGCAATCAGCCCCAGCATTTT. It specifies CASSFGQGGSNQPQHF.

The chain employs TRBV4-1 and TRBJ2-7, with D possibly matching TRBD1 (5 bases). The length of the CDR3 is 15 residues. V shed 2 bases and J shed 6 bases, with 17 bases lying between them. Germline V gene lookup returns CDR1 MGHRA and CDR2 YSYEKL. CDR3 in amino acids: CASSQSSGYSGEQYF. CDR3 bases: TGCGCCAGCAGCCAATCCTCAGGGTATTCGGGCGAGCAGTACTTC.

CDR3 amino acids: CASSQTGFPDEKLFF. CDR3 coding DNA: TGTGCCAGCAGCCAAACAGGGTTTCCAGATGAAAAACTGTTTTTT. V usage is TRBV3-1 (or the pseudogene TRBV3-2) and J usage is TRBJ1-4; TRBD1 might be the D (6 bases). V gave up 2 bases and J gave up 6 bases, with 13 bases separating them. The CDR3 has 15 residues. Germline V CDR1 and CDR2: LGHDT, YNNKEL (reference sequence).

This chain connects TRBV30 to TRBJ2-3; TRBD2 aligns across 7 bases. Germline loops: CDR1 GTSNPN, CDR2 SVGIG (reference sequence). The CDR3 is 16 amino acids. With 2 bases clipped from V and 3 bases from J, the junction kept 11 bases outside the gene matches. CDR3 sequence: CAWSRRGEDGTDTQYF. The CDR3 DNA is TGTGCCTGGAGTCGCCGGGGGGAGGATGGGACAGATACGCAGTATTTT.

CDR3 nucleotide sequence: TGTGCCAGCAGCCCTCGTATCGCCGGGGAGCTGTTTTTT. Encoded protein: CASSPRIAGELFF. The J gene is TRBJ2-2, the V gene TRBV3-1 (or the pseudogene TRBV3-2); D unresolved. CDR3 size: 13 residues. V was pared by 4 bases and J by 6 bases, with 9 bases between. Germline V gene data show CDR1 as LGHDT and CDR2 as YNNKEL (reference sequence).

This rearrangement joins TRBV2 to TRBJ2-7; TRBD2 aligns across 12 bases. Germline-derived CDR1 and CDR2 are SNHLY and FYNNEI. The trim removed 6 bases at V and 7 bases at J, leaving 16 bases unmatched. The CDR3 runs to 17 residues. The CDR3 nucleotides read TGTGCCAGCAGCCTCCACCGACTAGCGGGAGACCTAAGAGAGCAGTACTTC. It codes for CASSLHRLAGDLREQYF. Together with reference TRBV2 and TRBJ2-7, the CDR3 gives the full variable domain: EPEVTQTPSHQVTQMGQEVILRCVPISNHLYFYWYRQILGQKVEFLVSFYNNEISEKSEIFDDQFSVERPDGSNFTLKIRSTKLEDSAMYFCASSLHRLAGDLREQYFGPGTRLTVT.

CDR3 DNA sequence: TGTGCCAGCAGCCAAGTGGGGGGGGAATACGAGCAGTACTTC. As protein: CASSQVGGEYEQYF. The chain is built from TRBV4-2 and TRBJ2-7; 7 bases line up with TRBD2. This CDR3 is built from 14 residues. Germline V gene data show CDR1 as LGHNA and CDR2 as YNFKEQ. The V gene end was trimmed by 1 base and the J gene end by 4 bases; junction bases not matched to a gene: 4.

The chain couples TRBV7-2 to TRBJ2-7; the D gene is possibly TRBD2 (6 bases). In germline, CDR1 is SGHTA, CDR2 FQGNSA. V lost 6 bases and J lost 5, with 20 bases in between. CDR3 length: 15 residues. This CDR3 is CASSPSEGWRNEQYF. DNA for the CDR3: TGTGCCAGCAGTCCCTCGGAGGGGTGGCGGAACGAGCAGTACTTC. The whole variable domain, remainder taken from reference TRBV7-2 and TRBJ2-7, is GAGVSQSPSNKVTEKGKDVELRCDPISGHTALYWYRQSLGQGLEFLIYFQGNSAPDKSGLPSDRFSAERTGGSVSTLTIQRTQQEDSAVYLCASSPSEGWRNEQYFGPGTRLTVT.

V gene TRBV5-5 combines with J gene TRBJ2-3; 9 positions match TRBD2. J gave up 5 bases and V 4 bases, and 14 bases lay outside the gene matches. Per the germline V gene, CDR1 is SGHKS and CDR2 is YYEKEE (reference sequence). The CDR3 covers 17 residues. The CDR3 sequence is CASSQETGTSWIDTQYF. In DNA, the CDR3 is TGTGCCAGCAGCCAGGAGACCGGGACTAGCTGGATAGATACGCAGTATTTT. Full variable domain (outside the CDR3, taken from reference TRBV5-5 and TRBJ2-3): DAGVTQSPTHLIKTRGQQVTLRCSPISGHKSVSWYQQVLGQGPQFIFQYYEKEERGRGNFPDRFSARQFPNYSSELNVNALLLGDSALYLCASSQETGTSWIDTQYFGPGTRLTVL.

The chain uses TRBV2 and TRBJ2-2; weak D call: TRBD1 (6 bases). The CDR3 is made up of 14 amino acids. Trimming took off 5 bases at V and 5 bases at J, with 12 bases between the two ends. The germline CDR1 and CDR2 sequences are SNHLY and FYNNEI. Here the CDR3 reads CASSRYTGTGELFF. In DNA form, the CDR3 reads TGTGCCAGCAGTCGATATACAGGGACCGGGGAGCTGTTTTTT.